This T cell receptor (beta chain) was captured in a study of blood T cell repertoires in COVID-19. Adults between about 18 and 95 years of age took part from 20 to 25 US areas. Cohorts were based on clinical histories the participants reported. Individuals in the exposed group had encountered a COVID-19 case within 2 weeks preceding study entry. The method was immunoSEQ multiplex PCR; TCRdb's version includes in-frame clones alone and lacks a portion of them. Of roughly 250,000 clones listed, around 82% are singletons. Deletions cut 6 bases from V and 7 bases from J, with 17 bases between. Germline V gene lookup returns CDR1 SGHRS and CDR2 YFSETQ. The CDR3 length is 13 residues.

The sequenced sample was PBMCs or T cells enriched from blood (not recorded which). The chain recombines TRBV5-1 with TRBJ2-7; maybe TRBD2 (6 bases). The sequence derives from a woman in her thirties or forties who had been exposed to COVID-19. The chain's CDR3 is CASTPGQEGEQYF. In nucleotides, the CDR3 is TGCGCCAGCACCCCAGGCCAGGAGGGGGAGCAGTACTTC.